These 8 T cell receptor beta chains originate from one sample sequenced in a study of cytomegalovirus exposure and HLA in healthy donors. Clones were read by immunoSEQ multiplex PCR, and TCRdb kept only the in-frame ones, dropping some. The profile shows 180,000 or so clones, about 89% of them singletons. Sequencing was done on a sample of PBMCs. These receptors came from a man aged 25-45 years in good health and CMV-seropositive.

The chain joins TRBV7-9 to TRBJ1-5; 8 bases are shared with TRBD1. Unmatched junction bases numbered 6, after V lost 4 bases and J lost 7 bases. The CDR3 runs 14 residues. From germline, CDR1 is SEHNR and CDR2 FQNEAQ (reference sequence). The CDR3 reads CASSWGTGVQPQHF. The CDR3 DNA reads TGTGCCAGCAGCTGGGGGACAGGCGTCCAGCCCCAGCATTTT.

The chain recombines TRBV18 with TRBJ2-3; D remains unclear. CDR3 size: 12 residues. Trimming pared 6 bases from V and 7 bases from J, leaving 11 bases between. Germline V CDR1 and CDR2: KGHSH, LQKENI. CDR3 protein: CASSSVAHTQYF. Written as DNA, the CDR3 is TGTGCCAGCTCCAGTGTAGCACATACGCAGTATTTT.

This clone has only one observation. This sequence joins TRBV6-5 and TRBJ1-2, with D possibly TRBD1 on 6 matching bases. V gave up 0 bases and J gave up 5 bases, with 16 bases separating them. This CDR3 region has 16 residues. The germline gives CDR1 MNHEY, CDR2 SVGAGI. The CDR3 here is CASSYSETGTLYGYTF. The CDR3 DNA sequence: TGTGCCAGCAGTTACTCGGAAACCGGGACACTTTATGGCTACACCTTC.

This clone came up once. The chain uses TRBV2 and TRBJ2-7; D is unresolved. This CDR3 is 13 amino acids long. The V gene lost 3 bases and the J gene lost 1 base, with 7 bases spanning the gap. Germline assignment: CDR1 SNHLY and CDR2 FYNNEI. CDR3 sequence: CASSDWHSYEQYF. CDR3 nucleotide sequence: TGTGCCAGCAGTGATTGGCATTCCTACGAGCAGTACTTC.

This clone was seen only a few times. In the same sample, other DNA sequences code for this CDR3. The rearrangement links TRBV9 to TRBJ1-2; no firm D call. The V gene's germline CDR1 is SGDLS and CDR2 YYNGEE. V was cut by 0 bases and J by 1 base, with 1 base left in between. CDR3 length equals 12 residues. CDR3 DNA sequence: TGTGCCAGCAGCGTAGATAACTATGGCTACACCTTC. This translates into CASSVDNYGYTF.

This chain connects TRBV25-1 to TRBJ2-3, with D tentatively TRBD2 (7 bases). V lost 1 base to trimming and J lost 4 bases, with 15 bases between them. CDR3 size: 16 residues. CDR1 is MGHDK, CDR2 SYGVNS, per germline. CDR3 residues: CASSELGGGAADTQYF. The CDR3 DNA follows: TGTGCCAGCAGTGAATTGGGTGGGGGGGCTGCAGATACGCAGTATTTT. Combining the CDR3 with reference TRBV25-1 and TRBJ2-3 gives the whole variable domain EADIYQTPRYLVIGTGKKITLECSQTMGHDKMYWYQQDPGMELHLIHYSYGVNSTEKGDLSSESTVSRIRTEHFPLTLESARPSHTSQYLCASSELGGGAADTQYFGPGTRLTVL.

The chain carries TRBV28 and TRBJ2-5; 13 nucleotides match TRBD2. Looked up from germline, CDR1 is MDHEN and CDR2 is SYDVKM. J gave up 5 bases and V 5 bases, and 5 bases lay outside the gene matches. The CDR3 spans 15 residues. This CDR3 is CASSRGLAGVETQYF. In nucleotides, the CDR3 is TGTGCCAGCAGTCGAGGACTAGCGGGGGTGGAGACCCAGTACTTC.

The chain employs TRBV6-5 and TRBJ2-1, with D unresolved. The germline gives CDR1 MNHEY, CDR2 SVGAGI. This CDR3 has 13 amino acids. Trimming removed 6 bases from V and 8 bases from J, with 14 bases in between. CDR3 nucleotide sequence: TGTGCCAGCAGGCACTCCATGAGTCATGAGCAGTTCTTC. As protein: CASRHSMSHEQFF.